Reported below is one T cell receptor (beta chain). The clone's antigen remains unknown. The record has no base qualities; no much larger clone is one base away. The sample originates from a study of blood T cell repertoires in COVID-19 (TCRdb year 2020). For the study in its entirety: The collaborator samples originated in the United States, Italy and Spain and spanned the acute and convalescent phases of COVID-19. HLA class I and class II types, where available, came from metadata supplied by the sample provider rather than from assay-based typing. Nearly every sample came with metadata listing a de-identified subject ID, COVID-19 status, age in years and sex. The prospective study material was composed of cDNA or gDNA derived from T cells, B-cell-depleted T cells, or PBMCs. The repertoires were released in a freely available public database intended as a resource for research on the immune response to SARS-CoV-2. The samples were drawn from two sources: the first 160 participants of the ongoing ImmuneRACE study, and 950 to 1,500 subjects contributed by 6 global collaborators. Subjects who had been exposed to COVID-19, were actively infected with it, or had recovered from it provided the deeply sampled blood TCRbeta repertoires that made up the dataset. The study at large found these results: The quantity of clinical and demographic metadata differed by source and by participant and was supplied without curation.

One collaborating source in Seattle enrolled patients while the patients were actively infected and followed the patients over time throughout the course of disease. The collaborating institutions used their own protocols to collect whole blood in K2EDTA tubes. For TCRbeta analysis, collaborators shipped samples in one of three forms: frozen whole blood, isolated PBMCs, or DNA extracted from either of those sample types. TCRbeta CDR3 regions were amplified from genomic DNA using the immunoSEQ Assay, a bias-controlled multiplex PCR. Turning to the authors' computational methods: The number of nucleated cells in each sample was estimated by amplification of reference gene primers within the assay. To quantify the absolute abundance of each unique TCRbeta CDR3 rearrangement, sequence reads were collapsed and filtered. Productive Simpson clonality was computed per sample as the square root of Simpson's diversity index over productive rearrangements. This immuneACCESS table, as held by TCRdb, lists in-frame sequences with V and J called but not all clones. Of the missing ones, under half trace to an unresolved V gene in checked studies; the others have no known cause. The V and J calls and clone size were taken over from that table, and D and trimming were inferred from the DNA. The sample data list about 110,000 clones, and 75% to 90% of these were observed just once. The ten biggest clones cover 5.5% of the sample.

The germline V gene supplies CDR1 MDHEN and CDR2 SYDVKM. V loses 3 bases, J loses 6 bases, and the germline ends lie 14 bases apart. The CDR3 sequence holds 14 residues, the cysteine and phenylalanine included. The retained sequence is limited to the CDR3, 42 bases, with the frame set at the first base. The sequence links TRBV28 to TRBJ1-1; the D gene is unclear. This TCR was recovered from an older woman with COVID-19, enrolled during active disease. The source material was peripheral blood. The CDR3 protein: CASSFEGLVPEAFF. The DNA is TGTGCCAGCAGTTTCGAGGGTCTGGTTCCTGAAGCTTTCTTT.